Below, 2 T cell receptor beta chains from the same sample are listed, as sequenced in a study of T cell responses to AZD1222 COVID-19 vaccine. Using immunoSEQ multiplex PCR, the repertoire was profiled, and TCRdb retains in-frame clones only, with some absent. The sample yields some 110,000 clones, 89% seen once. The material sequenced was peripheral blood, taken on day 0 of AZD1222 vaccination. All receptors derive from an adult in good health.

This clone was counted once. The V gene is TRBV6-5, the J gene TRBJ2-2; D gene unclear. Germline CDR1 reads MNHEY; CDR2 reads SVGAGI. V dropped 2 bases and J dropped 3 bases, with 7 bases sitting between them. There are 14 residues in the CDR3. The CDR3 DNA is TGTGCCAGCAGTTACCAAATATACACCGGGGAGCTGTTTTTT. Translation gives CASSYQIYTGELFF.

The genes are TRBV4-1 and TRBJ2-5; D is tentatively TRBD1 or TRBD2 (6 bases each). The V and J ends lost 4 bases and 2 bases respectively, with 11 bases between them. CDR1 is MGHRA, CDR2 YSYEKL, per germline. The CDR3 has 14 amino acids. CDR3 in DNA: TGCGCCAGCAGCCGGGGGGCCCTACAAGAGACCCAGTACTTC. Translated: CASSRGALQETQYF.